This T cell receptor beta chain was captured in a study of blood T cell repertoires in COVID-19. Method: immunoSEQ multiplex PCR; TCRdb's copy keeps in-frame clones and lacks some. This sample has approximately 350,000 clones; approximately 82% occur once, and the top ten carry 2.5% to 3%. The receptor was derived from a young man with active or convalescent COVID-19. The sample comprised peripheral blood.

CDR3 coding DNA: TGTGCCAGCAGCTTTGAGACAGGGGGTGGCTACACCTTC. Amino acid sequence: CASSFETGGGYTF. The chain recombines TRBV5-4 with TRBJ1-2, with 9 bases matching TRBD1. The CDR3 is 13 amino acids. V trimming: 2 bases; J trimming: 7 bases; junction bases outside the gene matches: 3. CDR1 is SGHNT and CDR2 is YYREEE in the germline V gene (reference sequence).